The T cell receptor (beta chain) described here comes from a study of monozygotic twins with inflammatory bowel disease. TCRdb reworked the 5' RACE reads into one entry per CDR3 protein, no DNA. This repertoire includes approximately 400,000 distinct CDR3 sequences. The CDR3 totals 14 residues. Per the germline V gene, CDR1 is SEHNR and CDR2 is FQNEAQ (reference sequence). The material sequenced was blood. This receptor was identified in a human donor with ulcerative colitis or Crohn's disease, or a healthy co-twin of an affected twin (not recorded which). The chain uses TRBV7-9 and TRBJ1-2; absent DNA, TCRdb's TRBD1 call cannot be checked. The CDR3: CASSYGTDTYGYTF.